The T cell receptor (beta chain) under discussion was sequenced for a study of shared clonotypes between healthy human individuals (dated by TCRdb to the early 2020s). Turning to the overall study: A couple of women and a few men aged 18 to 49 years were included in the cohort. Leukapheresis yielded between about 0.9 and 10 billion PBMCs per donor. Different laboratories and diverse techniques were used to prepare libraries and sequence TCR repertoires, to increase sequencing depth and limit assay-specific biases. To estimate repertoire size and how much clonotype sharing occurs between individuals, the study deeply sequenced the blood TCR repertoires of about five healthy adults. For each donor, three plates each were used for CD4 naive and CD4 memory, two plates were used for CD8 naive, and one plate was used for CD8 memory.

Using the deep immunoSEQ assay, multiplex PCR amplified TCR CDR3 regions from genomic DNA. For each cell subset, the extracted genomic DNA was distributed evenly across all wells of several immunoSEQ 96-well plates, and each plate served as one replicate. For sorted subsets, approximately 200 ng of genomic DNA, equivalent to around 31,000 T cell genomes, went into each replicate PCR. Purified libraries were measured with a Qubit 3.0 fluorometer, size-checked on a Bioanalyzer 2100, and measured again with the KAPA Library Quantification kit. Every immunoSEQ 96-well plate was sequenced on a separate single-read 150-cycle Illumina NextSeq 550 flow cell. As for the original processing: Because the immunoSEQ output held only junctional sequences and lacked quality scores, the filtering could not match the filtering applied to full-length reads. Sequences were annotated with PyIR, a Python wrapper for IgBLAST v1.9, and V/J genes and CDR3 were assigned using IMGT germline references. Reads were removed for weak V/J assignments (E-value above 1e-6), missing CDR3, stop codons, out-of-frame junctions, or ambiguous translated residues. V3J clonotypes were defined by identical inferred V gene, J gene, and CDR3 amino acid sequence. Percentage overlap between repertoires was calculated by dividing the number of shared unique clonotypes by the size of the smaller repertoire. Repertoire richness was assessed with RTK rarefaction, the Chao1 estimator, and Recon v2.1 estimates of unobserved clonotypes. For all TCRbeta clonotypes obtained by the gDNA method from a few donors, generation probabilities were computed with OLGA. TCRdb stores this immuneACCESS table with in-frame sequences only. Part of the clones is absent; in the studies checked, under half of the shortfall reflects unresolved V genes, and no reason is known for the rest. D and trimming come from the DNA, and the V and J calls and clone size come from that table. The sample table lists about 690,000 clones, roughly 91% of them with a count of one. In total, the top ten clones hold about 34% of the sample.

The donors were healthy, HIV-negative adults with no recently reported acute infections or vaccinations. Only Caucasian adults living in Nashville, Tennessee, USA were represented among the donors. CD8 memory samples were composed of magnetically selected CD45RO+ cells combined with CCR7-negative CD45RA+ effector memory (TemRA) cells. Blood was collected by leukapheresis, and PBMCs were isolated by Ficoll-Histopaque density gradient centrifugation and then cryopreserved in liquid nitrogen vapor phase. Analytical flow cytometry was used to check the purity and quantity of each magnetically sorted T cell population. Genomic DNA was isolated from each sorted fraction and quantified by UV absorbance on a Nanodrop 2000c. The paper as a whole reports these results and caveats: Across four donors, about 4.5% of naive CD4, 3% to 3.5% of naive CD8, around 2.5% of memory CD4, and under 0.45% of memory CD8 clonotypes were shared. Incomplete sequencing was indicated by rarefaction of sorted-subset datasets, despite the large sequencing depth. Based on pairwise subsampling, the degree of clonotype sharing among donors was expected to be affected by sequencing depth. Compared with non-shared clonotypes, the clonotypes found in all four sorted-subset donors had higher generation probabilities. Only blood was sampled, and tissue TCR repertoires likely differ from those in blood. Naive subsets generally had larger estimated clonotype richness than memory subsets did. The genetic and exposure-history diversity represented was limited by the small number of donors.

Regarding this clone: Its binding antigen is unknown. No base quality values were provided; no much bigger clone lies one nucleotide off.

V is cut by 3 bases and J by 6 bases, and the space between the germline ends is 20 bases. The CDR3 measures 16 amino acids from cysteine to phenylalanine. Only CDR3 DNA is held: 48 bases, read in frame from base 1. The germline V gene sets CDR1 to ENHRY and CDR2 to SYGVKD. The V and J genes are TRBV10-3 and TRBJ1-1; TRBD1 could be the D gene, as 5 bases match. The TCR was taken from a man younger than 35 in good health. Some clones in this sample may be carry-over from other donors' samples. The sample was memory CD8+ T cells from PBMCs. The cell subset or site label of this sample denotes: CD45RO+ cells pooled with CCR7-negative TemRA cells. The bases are TGTGCCATCAGTGATTCAGGGAGGGTTGTCCAAGCTGAAGCTTTCTTT. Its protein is CAISDSGRVVQAEAFF.